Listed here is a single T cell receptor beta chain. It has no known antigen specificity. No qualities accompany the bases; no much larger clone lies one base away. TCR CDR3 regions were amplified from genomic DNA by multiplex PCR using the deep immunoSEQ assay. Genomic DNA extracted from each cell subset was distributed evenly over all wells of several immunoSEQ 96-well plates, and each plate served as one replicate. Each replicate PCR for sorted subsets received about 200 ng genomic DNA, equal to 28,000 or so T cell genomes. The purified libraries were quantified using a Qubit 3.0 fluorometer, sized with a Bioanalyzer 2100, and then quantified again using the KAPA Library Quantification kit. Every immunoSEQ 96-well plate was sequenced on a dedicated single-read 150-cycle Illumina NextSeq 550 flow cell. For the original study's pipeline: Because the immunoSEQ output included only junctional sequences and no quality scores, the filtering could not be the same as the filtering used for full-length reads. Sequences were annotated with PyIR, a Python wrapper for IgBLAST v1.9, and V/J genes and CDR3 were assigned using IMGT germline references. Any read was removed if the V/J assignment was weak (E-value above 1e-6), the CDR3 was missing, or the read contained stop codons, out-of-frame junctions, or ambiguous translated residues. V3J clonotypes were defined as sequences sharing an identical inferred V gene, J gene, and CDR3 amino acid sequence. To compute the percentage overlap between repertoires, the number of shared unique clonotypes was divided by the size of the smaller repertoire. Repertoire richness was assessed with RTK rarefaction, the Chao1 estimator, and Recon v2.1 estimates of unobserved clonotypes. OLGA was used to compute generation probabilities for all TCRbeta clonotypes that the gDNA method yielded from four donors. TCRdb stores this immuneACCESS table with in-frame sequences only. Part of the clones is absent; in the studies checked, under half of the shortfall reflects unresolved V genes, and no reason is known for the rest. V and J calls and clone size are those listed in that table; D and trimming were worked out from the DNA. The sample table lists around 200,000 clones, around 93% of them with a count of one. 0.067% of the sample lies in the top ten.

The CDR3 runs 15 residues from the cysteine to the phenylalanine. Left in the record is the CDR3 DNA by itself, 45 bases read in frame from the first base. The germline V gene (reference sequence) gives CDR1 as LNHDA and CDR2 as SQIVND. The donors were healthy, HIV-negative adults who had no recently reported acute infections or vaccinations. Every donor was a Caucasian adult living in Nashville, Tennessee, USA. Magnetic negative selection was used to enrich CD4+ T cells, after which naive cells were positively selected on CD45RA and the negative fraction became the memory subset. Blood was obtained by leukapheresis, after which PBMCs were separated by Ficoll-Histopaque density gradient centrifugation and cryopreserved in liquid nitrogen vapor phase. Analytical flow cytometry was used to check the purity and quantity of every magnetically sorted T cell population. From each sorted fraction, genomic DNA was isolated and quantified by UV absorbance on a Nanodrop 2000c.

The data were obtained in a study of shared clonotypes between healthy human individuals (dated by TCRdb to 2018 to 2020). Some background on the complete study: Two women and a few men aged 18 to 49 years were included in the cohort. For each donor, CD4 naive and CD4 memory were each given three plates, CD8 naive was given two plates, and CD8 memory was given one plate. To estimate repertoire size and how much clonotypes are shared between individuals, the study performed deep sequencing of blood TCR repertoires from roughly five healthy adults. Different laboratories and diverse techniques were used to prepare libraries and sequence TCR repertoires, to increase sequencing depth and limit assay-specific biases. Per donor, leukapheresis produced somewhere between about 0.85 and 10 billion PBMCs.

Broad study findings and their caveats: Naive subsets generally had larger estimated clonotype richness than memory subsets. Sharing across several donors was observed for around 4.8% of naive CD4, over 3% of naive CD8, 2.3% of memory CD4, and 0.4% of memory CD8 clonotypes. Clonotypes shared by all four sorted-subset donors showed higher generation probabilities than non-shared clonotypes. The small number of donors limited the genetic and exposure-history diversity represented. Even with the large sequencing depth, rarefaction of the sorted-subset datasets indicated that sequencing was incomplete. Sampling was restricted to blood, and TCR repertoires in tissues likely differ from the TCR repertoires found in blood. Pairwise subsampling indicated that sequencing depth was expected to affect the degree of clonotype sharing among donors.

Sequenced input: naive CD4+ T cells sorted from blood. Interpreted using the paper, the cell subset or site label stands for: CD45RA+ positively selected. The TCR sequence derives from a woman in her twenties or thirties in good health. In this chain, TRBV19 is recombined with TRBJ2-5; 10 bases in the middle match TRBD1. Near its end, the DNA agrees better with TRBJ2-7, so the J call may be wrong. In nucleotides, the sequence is TGTGCCAGTAGCCAGGACAGGGGGTCCTCCTACGAGCAGTACTTC. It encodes CASSQDRGSSYEQYF.